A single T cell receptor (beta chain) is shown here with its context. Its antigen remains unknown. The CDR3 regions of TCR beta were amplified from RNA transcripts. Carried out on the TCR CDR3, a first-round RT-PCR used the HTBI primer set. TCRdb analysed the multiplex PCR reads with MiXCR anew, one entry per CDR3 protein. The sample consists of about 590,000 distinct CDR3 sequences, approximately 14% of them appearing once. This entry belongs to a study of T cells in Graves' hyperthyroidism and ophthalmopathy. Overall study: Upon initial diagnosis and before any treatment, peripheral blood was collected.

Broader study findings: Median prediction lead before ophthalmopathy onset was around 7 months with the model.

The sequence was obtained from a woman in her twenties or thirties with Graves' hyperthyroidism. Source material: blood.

The CDR3 is CSARSRGRTNEKLFF. In nucleotides, the CDR3 is TGCAGTGCTAGATCCCGGGGGCGGACTAATGAAAAACTGTTTTTT. V and J are TRBV20-1 and TRBJ1-4; tentative D call: TRBD1 (6 bases). CDR3 length: 15 amino acids. V gave up 2 bases and J gave up 2 bases, with 12 bases separating them. CDR1 DFQATT and CDR2 SNEGSKA come from the germline V gene (reference sequence).